The present entry profiles one T cell receptor beta chain with its context. The data were taken from a study of blood T cell repertoires in COVID-19. Whole-study context: PBMCs, B-cell-depleted T cells, or T cells provided the cDNA or gDNA that made up the material.

The germline V gene has CDR1 SGHTA and CDR2 FQGNSA. CDR3 length equals 15 residues. V was pared by 5 bases and J by 1 base, with 13 bases between. Some clones are missing from TCRdb's copy, which holds only in-frame ones; the method was immunoSEQ multiplex PCR. Among approximately 130,000 clones listed, roughly 87% were seen once. Individuals aged about 18 to 90 years were recruited from fewer than 25 US areas. Cohorts were determined from participant-reported clinical history. The genes are TRBV7-2 and TRBJ2-3; tentative D call: TRBD1 (5 bases). The clonotype originates from a man younger than 40 who had recovered from COVID-19. The material sequenced was PBMCs or T cells enriched from blood (not recorded which). This CDR3 reads CASSRPGLGTDTQYF. The CDR3 DNA is TGTGCCAGCAGCAGACCAGGGTTAGGCACAGATACGCAGTATTTT.